This T cell receptor beta chain comes out of a study of T cell clonality in common variable immunodeficiency. J lost 4 bases, V lost 6 bases, and 9 bases had no gene match. Germline CDR1 DFQATT, CDR2 SNEGSKA (reference sequence). The CDR3 has 14 amino acids. Overall study findings and caveats: Compared with controls, CVID subjects had fewer shared TCRbeta clones. Repertoire-complication correlations in CVID were limited by patient heterogeneity. In common variable immunodeficiency, TCR beta chains reportedly carried fewer deletions and N-nucleotide insertions. Compared with healthy controls, CVID subjects showed increased TCRbeta clonality, mostly in about a third.

Using immunoSEQ multiplex PCR, the repertoire was profiled, and TCRdb retains in-frame clones only, with some absent. The sample offers roughly 29,000 clones and no singletons, the top ten holding roughly an eighth. The sample holds many counts of this clone. Its antigen is unknown. Sequencing ends 3 residues short of the CDR3 end; the germline J gene provides the rest. The sequenced sample consisted of peripheral blood mononuclear cells. The TCR comes from a person between 18 and 75 years old in good health. V gene TRBV20-1 combines with J gene TRBJ2-3, with 8 positions matching TRBD1. Incomplete CDR3 DNA: TGCAGTGCAAGTCAGGGGGCAGGAGCAGATACG. It is translated as CSASQGAGADT. The CDR3 as a whole reads CSASQGAGADTQYF.